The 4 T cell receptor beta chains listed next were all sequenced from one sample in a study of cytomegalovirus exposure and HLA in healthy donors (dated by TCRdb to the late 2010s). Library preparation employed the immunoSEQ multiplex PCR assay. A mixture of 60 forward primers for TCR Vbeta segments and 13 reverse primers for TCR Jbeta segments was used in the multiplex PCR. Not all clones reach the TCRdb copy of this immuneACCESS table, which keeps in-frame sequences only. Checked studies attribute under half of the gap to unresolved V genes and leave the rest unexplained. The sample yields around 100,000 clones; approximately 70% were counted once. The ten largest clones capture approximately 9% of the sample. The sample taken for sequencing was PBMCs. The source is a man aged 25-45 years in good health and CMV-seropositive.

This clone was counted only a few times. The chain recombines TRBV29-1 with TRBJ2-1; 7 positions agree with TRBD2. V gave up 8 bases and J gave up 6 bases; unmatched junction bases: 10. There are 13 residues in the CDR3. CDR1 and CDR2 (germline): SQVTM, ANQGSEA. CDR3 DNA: TGCAGCCTCCGGGGCGGGAGAAGCAATGAGCAGTTCTTC. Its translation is CSLRGGRSNEQFF.

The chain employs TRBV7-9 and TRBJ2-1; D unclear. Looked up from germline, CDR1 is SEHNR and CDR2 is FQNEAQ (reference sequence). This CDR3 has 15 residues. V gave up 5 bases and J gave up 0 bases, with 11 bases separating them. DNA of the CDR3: TGTGCCAGCAGCGTGCGGCGCGGCTCCTACAATGAGCAGTTCTTC. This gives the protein CASSVRRGSYNEQFF.

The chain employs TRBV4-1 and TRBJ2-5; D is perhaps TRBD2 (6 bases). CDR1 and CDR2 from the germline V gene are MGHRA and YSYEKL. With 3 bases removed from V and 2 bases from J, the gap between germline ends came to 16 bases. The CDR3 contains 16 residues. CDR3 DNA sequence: TGCGCCAGCAGCCACCCGCTGCTAGGGAGGCAAGAGACCCAGTACTTC. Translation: CASSHPLLGRQETQYF.

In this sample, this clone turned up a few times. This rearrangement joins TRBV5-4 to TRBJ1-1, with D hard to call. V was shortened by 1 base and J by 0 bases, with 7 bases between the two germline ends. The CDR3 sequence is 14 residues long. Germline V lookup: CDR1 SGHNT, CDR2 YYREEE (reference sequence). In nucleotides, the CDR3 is TGTGCCAGCAGCTTGAGTAGTCTGAACACTGAAGCTTTCTTT. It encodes CASSLSSLNTEAFF.